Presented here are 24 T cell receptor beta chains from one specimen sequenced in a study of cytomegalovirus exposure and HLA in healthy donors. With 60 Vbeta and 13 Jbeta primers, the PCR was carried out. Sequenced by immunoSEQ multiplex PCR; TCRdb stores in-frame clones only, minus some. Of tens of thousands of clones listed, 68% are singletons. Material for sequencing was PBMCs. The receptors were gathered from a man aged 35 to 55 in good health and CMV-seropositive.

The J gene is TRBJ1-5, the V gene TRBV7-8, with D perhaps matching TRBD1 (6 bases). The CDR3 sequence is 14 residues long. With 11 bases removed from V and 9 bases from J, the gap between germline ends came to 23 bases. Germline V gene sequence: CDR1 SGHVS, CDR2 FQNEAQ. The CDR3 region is CAVRDGGAGPPQHF. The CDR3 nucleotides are TGTGCCGTACGGGATGGGGGCGCGGGTCCGCCCCAGCATTTT.

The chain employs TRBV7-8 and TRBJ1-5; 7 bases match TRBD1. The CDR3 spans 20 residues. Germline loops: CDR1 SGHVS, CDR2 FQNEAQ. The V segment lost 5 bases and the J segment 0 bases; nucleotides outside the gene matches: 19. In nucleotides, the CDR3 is TGTGCCAGCAGCAAGACAGGGACCCACAATGTAAAATATAGCAATCAGCCCCAGCATTTT. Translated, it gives CASSKTGTHNVKYSNQPQHF. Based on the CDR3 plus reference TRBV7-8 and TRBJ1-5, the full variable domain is GAGVSQSPRYKVAKRGQDVALRCDPISGHVSLFWYQQALGQGPEFLTYFQNEAQLDKSGLPSDRFFAERPEGSVSTLKIQRTQQEDSAVYLCASSKTGTHNVKYSNQPQHFGDGTRLSIL.

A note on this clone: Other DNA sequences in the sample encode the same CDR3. CDR3 protein: CASSVGGLSSPLHF. The DNA of the CDR3 is TGTGCCAGCAGCGTAGGAGGGTTGAGTTCACCCCTCCACTTT. This rearrangement joins TRBV9 to TRBJ1-6, with D unresolved. Trimming stripped 0 bases from V and 9 bases from J, with 10 bases between. CDR3 length: 14 residues. Germline CDR1 and CDR2: SGDLS and YYNGEE.

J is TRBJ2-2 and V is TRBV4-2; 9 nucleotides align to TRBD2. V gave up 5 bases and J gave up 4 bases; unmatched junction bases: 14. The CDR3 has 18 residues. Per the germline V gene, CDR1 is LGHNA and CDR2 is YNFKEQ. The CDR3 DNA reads TGTGCCAGCAGCTTCGGAGGTGTTAGCGGGGGCAGCACCGGGGAGCTGTTTTTT. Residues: CASSFGGVSGGSTGELFF.

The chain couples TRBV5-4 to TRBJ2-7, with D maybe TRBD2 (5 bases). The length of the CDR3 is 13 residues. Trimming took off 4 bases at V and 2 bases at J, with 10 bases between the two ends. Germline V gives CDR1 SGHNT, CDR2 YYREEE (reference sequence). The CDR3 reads CASSEGQPYEQYF. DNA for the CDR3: TGTGCCAGCAGCGAGGGCCAACCCTACGAGCAGTACTTC.

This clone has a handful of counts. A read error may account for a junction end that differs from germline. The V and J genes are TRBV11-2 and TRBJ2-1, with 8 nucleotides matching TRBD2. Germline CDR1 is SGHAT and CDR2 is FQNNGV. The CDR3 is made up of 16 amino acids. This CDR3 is CASTLRGGGNYNEQFF. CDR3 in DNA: TGTGCCAGCACCTTAAGGGGCGGGGGGAACTACAATGAGCAGTTCTTC.

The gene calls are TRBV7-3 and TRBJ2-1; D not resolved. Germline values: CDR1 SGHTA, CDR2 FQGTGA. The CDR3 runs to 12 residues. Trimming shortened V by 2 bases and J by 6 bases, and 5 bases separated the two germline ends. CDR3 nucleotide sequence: TGTGCCAGCAGCTTACCGGGCAATGAGCAGTTCTTC. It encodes CASSLPGNEQFF.

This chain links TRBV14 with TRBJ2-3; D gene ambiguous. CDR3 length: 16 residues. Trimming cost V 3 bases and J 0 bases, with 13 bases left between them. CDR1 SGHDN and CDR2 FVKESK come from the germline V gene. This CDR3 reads CASSHVRKTSTDTQYF. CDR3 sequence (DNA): TGTGCCAGCAGCCATGTGCGAAAGACTAGCACAGATACGCAGTATTTT.

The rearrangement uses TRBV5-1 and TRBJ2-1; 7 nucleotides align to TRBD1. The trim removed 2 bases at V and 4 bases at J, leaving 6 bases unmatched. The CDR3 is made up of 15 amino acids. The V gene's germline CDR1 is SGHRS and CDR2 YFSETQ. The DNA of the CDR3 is TGCGCCAGCAGCTTTCCACAGGGGCAGTACAATGAGCAGTTCTTC. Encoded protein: CASSFPQGQYNEQFF.

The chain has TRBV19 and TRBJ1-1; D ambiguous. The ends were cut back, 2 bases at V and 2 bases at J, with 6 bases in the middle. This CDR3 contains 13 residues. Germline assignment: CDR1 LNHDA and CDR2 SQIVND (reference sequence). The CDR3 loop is CASSISFNTEAFF. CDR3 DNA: TGTGCCAGTAGTATATCTTTTAACACTGAAGCTTTCTTT.

CDR3 protein: CASSTPTGLGRLETQYF. CDR3 DNA sequence: TGTGCCAGCAGTACCCCAACGGGCCTCGGGAGACTAGAGACCCAGTACTTC. This chain links TRBV25-1 with TRBJ2-5, with D possibly TRBD2 on 6 matching bases. V was clipped by 5 bases and J by 4 bases, with 23 bases between them. Per germline, CDR1 MGHDK and CDR2 SYGVNS. The length of the CDR3 is 17 residues. The full variable domain, its missing parts supplied by reference TRBV25-1 and TRBJ2-5, is EADIYQTPRYLVIGTGKKITLECSQTMGHDKMYWYQQDPGMELHLIHYSYGVNSTEKGDLSSESTVSRIRTEHFPLTLESARPSHTSQYLCASSTPTGLGRLETQYFGPGTRLLVL.

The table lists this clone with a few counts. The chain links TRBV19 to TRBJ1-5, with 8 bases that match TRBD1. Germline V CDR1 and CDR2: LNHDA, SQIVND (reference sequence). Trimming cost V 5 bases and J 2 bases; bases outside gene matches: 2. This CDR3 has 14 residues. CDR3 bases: TGTGCCAGTAGTGACAGGGGTGGCAATCAGCCCCAGCATTTT. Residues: CASSDRGGNQPQHF.

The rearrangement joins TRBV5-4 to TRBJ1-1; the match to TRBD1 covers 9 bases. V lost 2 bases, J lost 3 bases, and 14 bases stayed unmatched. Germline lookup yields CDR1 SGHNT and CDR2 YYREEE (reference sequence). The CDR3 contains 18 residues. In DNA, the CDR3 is TGTGCCAGCAGCTTTTACAGGGGGCGGGGGCGGTTGGACACTGAAGCTTTCTTT. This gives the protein CASSFYRGRGRLDTEAFF.

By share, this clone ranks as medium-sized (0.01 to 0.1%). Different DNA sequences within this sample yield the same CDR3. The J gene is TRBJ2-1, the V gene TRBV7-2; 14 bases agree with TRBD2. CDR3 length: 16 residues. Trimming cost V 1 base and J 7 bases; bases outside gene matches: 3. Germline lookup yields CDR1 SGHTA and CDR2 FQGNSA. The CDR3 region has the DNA TGTGCCAGCAGCTTAGGGACTAGCGGGGGGTATAATGAGCAGTTCTTC. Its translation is CASSLGTSGGYNEQFF.

The CDR3 bases are TGTGCCAGCAGCGTAGGAACTAGCGGCCCATCCTACAATGAGCAGTTCTTC. Protein sequence: CASSVGTSGPSYNEQFF. V and J are TRBV9 and TRBJ2-1; the match to TRBD2 covers 8 bases. Unmatched junction bases numbered 6, after V lost 0 bases and J lost 1 base. CDR3 length: 17 residues. Germline CDR1 SGDLS, CDR2 YYNGEE.

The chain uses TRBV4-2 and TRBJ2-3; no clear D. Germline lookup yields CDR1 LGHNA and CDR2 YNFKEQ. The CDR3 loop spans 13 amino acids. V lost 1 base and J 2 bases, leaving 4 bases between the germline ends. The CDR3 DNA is TGTGCCAGCAGCCAAGGAGACACAGATACGCAGTATTTT. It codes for CASSQGDTDTQYF.

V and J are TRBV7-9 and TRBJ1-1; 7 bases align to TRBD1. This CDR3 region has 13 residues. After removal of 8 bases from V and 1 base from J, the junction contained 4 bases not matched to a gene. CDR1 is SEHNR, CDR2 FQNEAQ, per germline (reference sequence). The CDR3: CASGDRQNTEAFF. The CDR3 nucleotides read TGTGCCAGCGGGGACAGACAGAACACTGAAGCTTTCTTT.

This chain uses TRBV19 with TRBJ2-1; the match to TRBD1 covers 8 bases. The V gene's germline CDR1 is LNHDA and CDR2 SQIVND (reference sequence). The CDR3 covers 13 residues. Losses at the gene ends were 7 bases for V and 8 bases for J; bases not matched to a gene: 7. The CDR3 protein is CASTTDRAHEQFF. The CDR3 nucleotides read TGTGCCAGTACCACGGACAGGGCCCATGAGCAGTTCTTC.

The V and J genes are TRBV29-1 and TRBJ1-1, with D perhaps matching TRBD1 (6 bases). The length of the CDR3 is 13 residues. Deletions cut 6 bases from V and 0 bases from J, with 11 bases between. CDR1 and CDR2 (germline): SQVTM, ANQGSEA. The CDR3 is CSVRTDLNTEAFF. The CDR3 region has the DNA TGCAGCGTCCGGACAGACCTGAACACTGAAGCTTTCTTT.

CDR3 DNA: TGTGCCAGCAGCTCCGGCAGGGGTTCGGGGATAGATACGCAGTATTTT. Its protein is CASSSGRGSGIDTQYF. The chain is built from TRBV11-2 and TRBJ2-3; D possibly corresponds to TRBD1 (6 bases). The V gene lost 4 bases and the J gene lost 5 bases, with 19 bases spanning the gap. The CDR3 sequence is 16 residues long. The germline gives CDR1 SGHAT, CDR2 FQNNGV.

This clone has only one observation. In nucleotides, the CDR3 is TGTGCCAGCACCCCACTTCTAGGGCGGGAGGCCCGACAGACCCAGTACTTC. Translation: CASTPLLGREARQTQYF. The genes are TRBV7-9 and TRBJ2-5; 8 nucleotides line up with TRBD2. V lost 7 bases to trimming and J lost 6 bases; unmatched junction nucleotides: 19. From germline, CDR1 is SEHNR and CDR2 FQNEAQ (reference sequence). The CDR3 is 17 amino acids. Full variable domain (rest looked up from reference TRBV7-9 and TRBJ2-5): DTGVSQNPRHKITKRGQNVTFRCDPISEHNRLYWYRQTLGQGPEFLTYFQNEAQLEKSRLLSDRFSAERPKGSFSTLEIQRTEQGDSAMYLCASTPLLGREARQTQYFGPGTRLLVL.

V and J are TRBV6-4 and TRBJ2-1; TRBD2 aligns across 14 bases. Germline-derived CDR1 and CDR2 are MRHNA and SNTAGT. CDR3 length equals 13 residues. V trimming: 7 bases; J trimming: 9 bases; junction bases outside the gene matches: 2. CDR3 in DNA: TGTGCCAGCACCGGACTAGCGGGAGGTGAGCAGTTCTTC. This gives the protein CASTGLAGGEQFF.

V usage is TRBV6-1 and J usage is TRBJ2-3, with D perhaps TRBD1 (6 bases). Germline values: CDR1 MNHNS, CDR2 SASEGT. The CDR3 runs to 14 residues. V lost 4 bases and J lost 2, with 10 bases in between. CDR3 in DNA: TGTGCCAGCAGTGCGACAGGAGACACAGATACGCAGTATTTT. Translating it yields CASSATGDTDTQYF.

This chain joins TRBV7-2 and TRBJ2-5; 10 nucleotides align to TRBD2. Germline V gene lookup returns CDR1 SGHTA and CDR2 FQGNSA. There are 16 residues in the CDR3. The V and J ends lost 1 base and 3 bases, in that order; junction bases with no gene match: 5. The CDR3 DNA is TGTGCCAGCAGCTTAGGGACTAGCGGAATGAAAGAGACCCAGTACTTC. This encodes CASSLGTSGMKETQYF.